This T cell receptor (beta chain) was profiled in a study of T cells after yellow fever vaccination. Overall study findings and caveats: Some clonotypes, a small share, were shared between CD4 and CD8 compartments. Compared with primary, the secondary response was weaker and peaked at day 5, not 15. Most primary-vaccination clones recurred post-booster (approximately 95% CD4, around 88% CD8).

This clonotype has at least ten counts. The antigen remains unidentified. Via MiXCR, TCRdb re-called the 5' RACE reads, giving one row per CDR3 protein. The sample lists hundreds of thousands of distinct CDR3 sequences; less than 4.5% were seen once. Germline V gene sequence: CDR1 MDHEN, CDR2 SYDVKM. V was shortened by 7 bases and J by 2 bases, with 12 bases between the two germline ends. There are 14 residues in the CDR3. This clonotype was sampled from a young man who received the YFV17D yellow fever vaccine. The V call is TRBV28, the J call TRBJ2-1, with TRBD2 as a possible D gene (7 bases). The material was PBMCs, obtained on the day of the yellow fever booster vaccination. The CDR3 sequence is CASIPGGPYNEQFF. In DNA, the CDR3 is TGTGCCAGCATTCCCGGGGGGCCCTACAATGAGCAGTTCTTC.